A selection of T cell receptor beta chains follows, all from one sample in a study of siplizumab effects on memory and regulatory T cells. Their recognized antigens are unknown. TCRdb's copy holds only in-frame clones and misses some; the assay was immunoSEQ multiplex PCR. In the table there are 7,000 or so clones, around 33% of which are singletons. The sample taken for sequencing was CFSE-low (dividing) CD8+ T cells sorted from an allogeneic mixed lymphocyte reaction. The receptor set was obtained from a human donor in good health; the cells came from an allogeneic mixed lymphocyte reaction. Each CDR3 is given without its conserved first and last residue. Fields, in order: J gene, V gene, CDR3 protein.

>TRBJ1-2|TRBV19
ASSAYRDTNLYGYT
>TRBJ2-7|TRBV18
ASSPAGVEQY
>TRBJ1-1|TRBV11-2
ASSLPMNTEAF
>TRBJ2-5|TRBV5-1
ASRSVFREETQY
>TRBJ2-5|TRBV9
ASSASGRSQETQY
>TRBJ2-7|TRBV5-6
ASSLRGTGFGEQY
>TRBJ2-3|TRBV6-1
ASSLTSGTDTQY
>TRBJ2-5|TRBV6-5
ASSYSVWDNQETQY
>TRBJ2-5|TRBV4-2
ASSQEGAGSGAQY
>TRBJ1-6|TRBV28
ASRRRFSYNSPLH
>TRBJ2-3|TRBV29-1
SVEYRDSPPAQY
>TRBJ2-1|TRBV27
ASRRGSPDSYNEQF
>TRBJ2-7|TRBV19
ASSISGAYEQY
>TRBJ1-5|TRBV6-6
ASTTSLGESQH
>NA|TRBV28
ASSWLSKAEQY
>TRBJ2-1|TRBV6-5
ASSPGLPYDEQF
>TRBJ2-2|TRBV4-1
ASTSGAYIETGELF
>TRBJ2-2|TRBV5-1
ASSFNGGTNTGELF
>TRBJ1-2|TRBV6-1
ASSQTGNYGYT
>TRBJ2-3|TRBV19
ASSLKDSPADTQY
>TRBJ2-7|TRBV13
ASRPRVASYEQY
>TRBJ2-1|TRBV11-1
ASSLVFTDYNEQF
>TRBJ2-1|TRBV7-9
ASSLLLDRVNEQF
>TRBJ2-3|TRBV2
ATLGGSTDTQY
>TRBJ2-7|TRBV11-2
ASSLFYSSNYEQY
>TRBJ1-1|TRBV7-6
ASSLDVNMNTEAF
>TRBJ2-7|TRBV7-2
ASSSLSGGYSYEQY
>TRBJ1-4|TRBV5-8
ASSARTGGIEKLF
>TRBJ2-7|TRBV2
ASSEIGGGYEQY
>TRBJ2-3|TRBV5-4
ASSSEYRRTDTQY
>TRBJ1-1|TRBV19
ASSIEEGWNTEAF
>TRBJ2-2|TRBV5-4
ASSLGVGMGELF
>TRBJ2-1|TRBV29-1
SVVYLAGDNEQF